These 25 T cell receptor beta chains share one sample of origin, sequenced in a study of CD8 T cells in ankylosing spondylitis. TCRdb re-called the 5' RACE reads with MiXCR, one entry per CDR3 protein. Of about 240,000 distinct CDR3 sequences in the sample, approximately 12% were seen once. Sequenced input: blood, either unsorted or a sorted T cell fraction (not recorded which). The receptor source for this set is a male donor with ankylosing spondylitis or in good health (not recorded which).

Concerning this clonotype: A much bigger clone sits one base away, suggesting this may be a read error. The V and J genes are TRBV11-2 and TRBJ2-3; 11 bases map to TRBD2. V shed 4 bases, J shed 5 bases, and the junction held 8 bases outside the gene matches. This CDR3 comprises 16 residues. Per germline, CDR1 SGHAT and CDR2 FQNNGV. CDR3 DNA: TGTGCCAGCAGCTCGGTTAGCGGGGGGGCGGTAGATACGCAGTATTTT. It translates to CASSSVSGGAVDTQYF.

This chain connects TRBV18 to TRBJ1-5, with TRBD1 matching over 8 bases. The trim removed 6 bases at V and 5 bases at J, leaving 6 bases unmatched. Germline lookup yields CDR1 KGHSH and CDR2 LQKENI. The CDR3 spans 14 residues. The CDR3 sequence is CASSREGQDQPQHF. The DNA for the CDR3 is TGTGCCAGCTCCCGGGAGGGACAGGATCAGCCCCAGCATTTT.

In this sample, this clonotype turned up many times. The J gene is TRBJ2-1, the V gene TRBV7-2, with D unresolved. The CDR3 extends over 14 amino acids. Germline V gene data show CDR1 as SGHTA and CDR2 as FQGNSA. V lost 5 bases, J lost 7 bases, and 15 bases lay in between. DNA for the CDR3: TGTGCCAGCAGCCCCTTCCCACAGTGGAATGAGCAGTTCTTC. Its translation is CASSPFPQWNEQFF.

This clonotype occurred many times. The rearrangement uses TRBV9 and TRBJ2-2; D is unclear. The CDR3 has 16 residues. V lost 0 bases, J lost 2 bases, and 11 bases lay in between. Per the germline V gene, CDR1 is SGDLS and CDR2 is YYNGEE. CDR3 sequence (DNA): TGTGCCAGCAGCGTAGTTAGCCGCACTAACACCGGGGAGCTGTTTTTT. This codes for CASSVVSRTNTGELFF.

J is TRBJ1-2 and V is TRBV18; D ambiguous. CDR3 length equals 15 residues. V was pared by 3 bases and J by 3 bases, with 14 bases between. CDR1 KGHSH and CDR2 LQKENI come from the germline V gene. The CDR3 spells CASSPSQRPDYGYTF. DNA of the CDR3: TGTGCCAGCTCACCCTCCCAAAGACCTGACTATGGCTACACCTTC. Together with reference TRBV18 and TRBJ1-2, the CDR3 gives the full variable domain: NAGVMQNPRHLVRRRGQEARLRCSPMKGHSHVYWYRQLPEEGLKFMVYLQKENIIDESGMPKERFSAEFPKEGPSILRIQQVVRGDSAAYFCASSPSQRPDYGYTFGSGTRLTVV.

This clonotype was seen ten or more times. This chain uses TRBV7-9 with TRBJ1-6; no clear D. The V end lost 8 bases, the J end lost 7 bases, and 6 bases lay between the germline ends. There are 11 residues in the CDR3. Germline V lookup: CDR1 SEHNR, CDR2 FQNEAQ (reference sequence). The CDR3 region is CASSLNSPLHF. CDR3 sequence (DNA): TGTGCCAGCTCATTGAATTCACCCCTCCACTTT.

The V and J genes are TRBV3-1 and TRBJ2-2, with 10 bases fitting TRBD2. The CDR3 has 17 residues. From germline, CDR1 is LGHDT and CDR2 YNNKEL (reference sequence). The junction had 6 bases not matched to a gene; V was cut back by 0 bases and J by 5 bases. CDR3: CASSQDPLAGATGELFF. CDR3 coding DNA: TGTGCCAGCAGCCAAGACCCCCTAGCGGGAGCAACCGGGGAGCTGTTTTTT.

DNA for the CDR3: TGTGCCAGCAGGCCAACAGTTATGGGTACGCAGCATTTT. Protein: CASRPTVMGTQHF. V and J are TRBV2 and TRBJ2-3; D is uncertain. The assigned J gene may be wrong: the sequence end matches TRBJ1-5 better. In germline, CDR1 is SNHLY, CDR2 FYNNEI. This CDR3 has 13 amino acids.

This clonotype was observed many times. This CDR3 reads CASSQQGGNQPQHF. In nucleotides, the CDR3 is TGTGCCAGCAGTCAACAGGGGGGCAATCAGCCCCAGCATTTT. The chain combines TRBV12-3 or TRBV12-4 with TRBJ1-5; 8 bases are a match to TRBD1. This CDR3 is built from 14 residues. The trim removed 5 bases at V and 2 bases at J, leaving 2 bases unmatched.

This clonotype has ten or more counts. The chain joins TRBV29-1 to TRBJ2-7, with 7 bases lining up with TRBD1. The length of the CDR3 is 12 residues. J lost 5 bases, V lost 6 bases, and 7 bases had no gene match. The V gene's germline CDR1 is SQVTM and CDR2 ANQGSEA. The CDR3 is CSVELTGNEQYF. The CDR3 DNA sequence: TGCAGCGTCGAATTGACAGGGAACGAGCAGTACTTC.

This chain connects TRBV29-1 to TRBJ2-1; D ambiguous. V lost 3 bases, J lost 4 bases, and 7 bases lay in between. Germline V gene sequence: CDR1 SQVTM, CDR2 ANQGSEA. This CDR3 spans 12 amino acids. The CDR3: CSVEVVYNEQFF. CDR3 DNA sequence: TGCAGCGTTGAGGTCGTATACAATGAGCAGTTCTTC.

This clonotype showed up many times. The chain has TRBV5-1 and TRBJ1-6; TRBD1 matches at 8 bases. Germline V gene sequence: CDR1 SGHRS, CDR2 YFSETQ. The length of the CDR3 is 16 residues. Trimming cost V 6 bases and J 5 bases; bases outside gene matches: 10. The CDR3 sequence: CASTPGGRSNNSPLHF. CDR3 DNA sequence: TGCGCCAGCACCCCAGGGGGCCGTTCTAATAATTCACCCCTCCACTTT.

This clonotype came up a few times. The rearrangement links TRBV4-1 to TRBJ2-7; D uncertain. Germline V gives CDR1 MGHRA, CDR2 YSYEKL. The V end lost 3 bases, the J end lost 0 bases, and 6 bases lay between the germline ends. The length of the CDR3 is 13 residues. As DNA, the CDR3 is TGCGCCAGCAGCCAGGGAAGCTCCTACGAGCAGTACTTC. Protein sequence: CASSQGSSYEQYF.

This clonotype has a count of ten or more. The J gene is TRBJ2-7, the V gene TRBV27; D remains ambiguous. The CDR3 totals 13 residues. Deletions cut 4 bases from V and 6 bases from J, with 13 bases between. The V gene's germline CDR1 is MNHEY and CDR2 SMNVEV (reference sequence). CDR3 sequence reads: CASSYLESGEQYF. The CDR3 DNA follows: TGTGCCAGCAGTTACCTAGAATCCGGCGAGCAGTACTTC.

The chain recombines TRBV18 with TRBJ1-2; 7 bases align to TRBD1. The J segment lost 8 bases and the V segment lost 1 base, leaving 10 bases of the junction unmatched. Germline CDR1 and CDR2: KGHSH and LQKENI. The CDR3 loop spans 15 amino acids. CDR3 amino acids: CASSPRGDSMTGYTF. CDR3 in DNA: TGTGCCAGCTCACCACGCGGGGACAGTATGACCGGCTACACCTTC.

This clonotype was picked up many times. The rearrangement uses TRBV20-1 and TRBJ2-7; TRBD2 aligns across 14 bases. Germline values: CDR1 DFQATT, CDR2 SNEGSKA (reference sequence). The CDR3 contains 15 residues. J gave up 3 bases and V 6 bases, and 7 bases lay outside the gene matches. This CDR3 is CSASGLAGANYEQYF. The DNA of the CDR3 is TGCAGTGCGTCGGGACTAGCGGGAGCCAACTACGAGCAGTACTTC.

This clonotype appeared many times. The V gene is TRBV6-1, the J gene TRBJ2-7, with D maybe TRBD2 (5 bases). Germline-derived CDR1 and CDR2 are MNHNS and SASEGT. The V and J ends lost 8 bases and 0 bases respectively, with 14 bases between them. This CDR3 comprises 14 residues. The CDR3 DNA sequence: TGTGCCAGCCGGGGATGGACGGACTCCTACGAGCAGTACTTC. It is translated as CASRGWTDSYEQYF.

This clonotype was counted at least ten times. This chain connects TRBV5-1 to TRBJ1-3; no reliable D call. Trimming took off 3 bases at V and 0 bases at J, with 10 bases between the two ends. CDR1 is SGHRS, CDR2 YFSETQ, per germline. The CDR3 runs 15 residues. The CDR3 loop is CASSWLGFSGNTIYF. The CDR3 nucleotides are TGCGCCAGCAGCTGGTTAGGCTTCTCTGGAAACACCATATATTTT.

This clonotype was counted at least ten times. V is TRBV9 and J is TRBJ2-3, with unresolved D. The CDR3 covers 12 residues. Germline CDR1 is SGDLS and CDR2 is YYNGEE. Between the trimmed V and J ends, which lost 0 bases and 5 bases, there was a span of 4 bases. DNA for the CDR3: TGTGCCAGCAGCGTAGCCCAAGATACGCAGTATTTT. This gives the protein CASSVAQDTQYF. Combining the CDR3 with reference TRBV9 and TRBJ2-3 gives the whole variable domain DSGVTQTPKHLITATGQRVTLRCSPRSGDLSVYWYQQSLDQGLQFLIQYYNGEERAKGNILERFSAQQFPDLHSELNLSSLELGDSALYFCASSVAQDTQYFGPGTRLTVL.

This clonotype was seen ten or more times. This chain connects TRBV10-3 to TRBJ2-7; a weak D match, TRBD2 (5 bases). V gave up 0 bases and J gave up 4 bases, with 7 bases separating them. Germline CDR1 ENHRY, CDR2 SYGVKD. This CDR3 is 13 amino acids long. DNA of the CDR3: TGTGCCATCAGTGAGTCGGCGGGTTACGAGCAGTACTTC. This codes for CAISESAGYEQYF.

This clonotype showed up many times. The chain has TRBV29-1 and TRBJ2-2, with 8 bases aligning to TRBD1. The CDR3 extends over 16 amino acids. Per the germline V gene, CDR1 is SQVTM and CDR2 is ANQGSEA. Losses at the gene ends were 4 bases for V and 4 bases for J; bases not matched to a gene: 11. CDR3 DNA sequence: TGCAGCGTTGCCGGGACAGGTTTGGTTGGCACCGGGGAGCTGTTTTTT. Its protein is CSVAGTGLVGTGELFF.

This clonotype has ten or more counts. The V gene is TRBV20-1, the J gene TRBJ2-5; D is uncertain. Germline CDR1 DFQATT, CDR2 SNEGSKA (reference sequence). The CDR3 runs 14 residues. Trimming left V 0 bases short and J 3 bases short, with 11 bases between. For the CDR3, the DNA is TGCAGTGCTAGAGATTTCGGCGCAAAAGAGACCCAGTACTTC. This gives the protein CSARDFGAKETQYF.

This clonotype was detected only a few times. The chain has TRBV20-1 and TRBJ2-5; perhaps D is TRBD1 or TRBD2 (5 bases each). The V gene lost 6 bases and the J gene lost 1 base, with 6 bases spanning the gap. Germline V lookup: CDR1 DFQATT, CDR2 SNEGSKA (reference sequence). CDR3 length: 11 residues. The CDR3 sequence is CSAGTQETQYF. CDR3 coding DNA: TGCAGTGCCGGGACCCAAGAGACCCAGTACTTC.

There are many counts of this clonotype. The chain employs TRBV5-5 and TRBJ2-3; a possible D gene is TRBD1 (6 bases). Germline V lookup: CDR1 SGHKS, CDR2 YYEKEE (reference sequence). The length of the CDR3 is 15 residues. Trimming removed 5 bases at V and 6 bases at J, with 19 bases between. CDR3 DNA sequence: TGTGCCAGCAGTCTTCGAGGGGCAGGGGAGGATACGCAGTATTTT. Protein: CASSLRGAGEDTQYF.

This clonotype was counted ten times or more. The J gene is TRBJ2-1, the V gene TRBV10-3; D is undetermined. Trimming cost V 3 bases and J 2 bases, with 14 bases left between them. There are 16 residues in the CDR3. Looked up from germline, CDR1 is ENHRY and CDR2 is SYGVKD. CDR3 DNA sequence: TGTGCCATCAGTGACGCGGCCTTTAAGGCCTACAATGAGCAGTTCTTC. Translating it yields CAISDAAFKAYNEQFF.